The 29 T cell receptor beta chains below all came from one sample that was sequenced in a study of beta chain features in type 1 diabetes. Of the isolated RNA, all was reverse transcribed, and so the sequenced material was expressed TCRB transcripts. Produced via immunoSEQ multiplex PCR; TCRdb's table is partial and in-frame only. This sample has about 250,000 clones, with around 14% found just once. Sequenced input: naive CD4+ T cells from blood. The receptors were gathered from a woman aged 40 to 50 in good health.

This clone was seen a handful of times. The chain recombines TRBV6-5 with TRBJ2-5; D is possibly TRBD1 (5 bases). V lost 5 bases and J 2 bases, leaving 12 bases between the germline ends. The CDR3 is made up of 14 amino acids. Germline V lookup: CDR1 MNHEY, CDR2 SVGAGI. This chain's CDR3 is CASSPGPPQETQYF. CDR3 in DNA: TGTGCCAGCAGTCCAGGGCCACCTCAAGAGACCCAGTACTTC.

This clone was observed a few times. The genes are TRBV25-1 and TRBJ2-3; TRBD2 aligns across 7 bases. CDR1 and CDR2 from the germline V gene are MGHDK and SYGVNS. The J segment lost 3 bases and the V segment lost 1 base, leaving 7 bases of the junction unmatched. The CDR3 has 16 residues. The CDR3 DNA follows: TGTGCCAGCAGTGAATTCCGGCGGGGGAATACAGATACGCAGTATTTT. Its translation is CASSEFRRGNTDTQYF.

The V gene is TRBV7-2, the J gene TRBJ1-2; D gene uncertain. The CDR3 is 12 amino acids. Germline CDR1 SGHTA, CDR2 FQGNSA. Trimming cost V 0 bases and J 9 bases, with 8 bases left between them. The CDR3 protein is CASSLALGSYTF. CDR3 coding DNA: TGTGCCAGCAGCTTAGCCCTCGGGAGCTACACCTTC.

The chain carries TRBV9 and TRBJ2-1; D gene unclear. The CDR3 length is 14 residues. Germline assignment: CDR1 SGDLS and CDR2 YYNGEE. V was pared by 3 bases and J by 9 bases, with 16 bases between. In DNA, the CDR3 is TGTGCCAGCAGCGCCCCGCTGAGCGCCTCTGAGCAGTTCTTC. The encoded protein is CASSAPLSASEQFF.

This clone was seen many times. V and J are TRBV7-2 and TRBJ2-3; no reliable D call. CDR1 SGHTA and CDR2 FQGNSA come from the germline V gene. The V end was cut by 5 bases, the J end by 6 bases, with 6 bases between. This CDR3 comprises 11 residues. The DNA of the CDR3 is TGTGCCAGCAGCGCAGCGGATACGCAGTATTTT. This encodes CASSAADTQYF.

The rearrangement joins TRBV5-1 to TRBJ2-1, with a possible D match to TRBD1 (6 bases). V was trimmed by 4 bases and J by 9 bases, leaving 17 bases between them. Germline CDR1 reads SGHRS; CDR2 reads YFSETQ. This CDR3 spans 14 amino acids. The CDR3 sequence: CASSVRDMEGEQFF. The CDR3 DNA follows: TGCGCCAGCAGCGTCCGGGACATGGAAGGTGAGCAGTTCTTC. The full variable domain, with the rest looked up from reference TRBV5-1 and TRBJ2-1, is KAGVTQTPRYLIKTRGQQVTLSCSPISGHRSVSWYQQTPGQGLQFLFEYFSETQRNKGNFPGRFSGRQFSNSRSEMNVSTLELGDSALYLCASSVRDMEGEQFFGPGTRLTVL.

V and J are TRBV18 and TRBJ1-2; possibly TRBD1 for D (6 bases). There are 15 residues in the CDR3. CDR1 and CDR2 from the germline V gene are KGHSH and LQKENI. V was trimmed by 1 base and J by 2 bases, leaving 11 bases between them. The DNA of the CDR3 is TGTGCCAGCTCACCACGGACAGAGAACAACTATGGCTACACCTTC. Protein sequence: CASSPRTENNYGYTF.

V usage is TRBV9 and J usage is TRBJ2-5; perhaps TRBD2 as D (6 bases). From germline, CDR1 is SGDLS and CDR2 YYNGEE. Trimming cost V 4 bases and J 0 bases, with 7 bases left between them. The CDR3 has 13 amino acids. The CDR3: CASSRDYQETQYF. CDR3 DNA sequence: TGTGCCAGCAGCCGGGACTACCAAGAGACCCAGTACTTC.

The table lists this clone with a few counts. The chain joins TRBV9 to TRBJ2-7; no clear D. CDR1 and CDR2 from the germline V gene are SGDLS and YYNGEE. Trimming left V 0 bases short and J 2 bases short, with 12 bases between. The CDR3 length is 15 residues. CDR3 nucleotides: TGTGCCAGCAGCGTAGATCCGGCGACAACCTACGAGCAGTACTTC. Protein sequence: CASSVDPATTYEQYF.

This rearrangement joins TRBV18 to TRBJ1-5, with D unclear. V lost 5 bases and J lost 2, with 16 bases in between. This CDR3 is 16 amino acids long. Per germline, CDR1 KGHSH and CDR2 LQKENI. The chain's CDR3 is CASSALPGSGNQPQHF. CDR3 sequence (DNA): TGTGCCAGCTCAGCTCTACCGGGATCGGGCAATCAGCCCCAGCATTTT.

This clone turned up a few times. The chain is built from TRBV18 and TRBJ2-3, with D perhaps TRBD2 (5 bases). The CDR3 runs 14 residues. CDR1 is KGHSH and CDR2 is LQKENI in the germline V gene. Trimming removed 3 bases at V and 2 bases at J, with 9 bases between. CDR3 protein: CASSPGVLTDTQYF. The CDR3 DNA sequence: TGTGCCAGCTCACCCGGGGTCCTCACAGATACGCAGTATTTT.

J is TRBJ1-5 and V is TRBV5-4; D gene unclear. The V and J ends lost 4 bases and 4 bases respectively, with 18 bases between them. The CDR3 consists of 16 residues. CDR1 is SGHNT, CDR2 YYREEE, per germline (reference sequence). Written as DNA, the CDR3 is TGTGCCAGCAGCCAAGGCGGCAGCCAAACGAATCAGCCCCAGCATTTT. Its protein product is CASSQGGSQTNQPQHF. Supplemented by reference TRBV5-4 and TRBJ1-5, the full variable domain reads ETGVTQSPTHLIKTRGQQVTLRCSSQSGHNTVSWYQQALGQGPQFIFQYYREEENGRGNFPPRFSGLQFPNYSSELNVNALELDDSALYLCASSQGGSQTNQPQHFGDGTRLSIL.

This clone was counted a few times. The J gene is TRBJ2-5, the V gene TRBV7-9, with D possibly matching TRBD2 (7 bases). V was cut by 5 bases and J by 5 bases, with 21 bases left in between. The CDR3 has 16 amino acids. Germline V CDR1 and CDR2: SEHNR, FQNEAQ (reference sequence). CDR3 DNA: TGTGCCAGCAGCCTGGTAGGGGGGGCCCGGCAGGAGACCCAGTACTTC. It translates to CASSLVGGARQETQYF. Full variable domain (missing parts from reference TRBV7-9 and TRBJ2-5): DTGVSQNPRHKITKRGQNVTFRCDPISEHNRLYWYRQTLGQGPEFLTYFQNEAQLEKSRLLSDRFSAERPKGSFSTLEIQRTEQGDSAMYLCASSLVGGARQETQYFGPGTRLLVL.

This chain uses TRBV25-1 with TRBJ1-1; maybe TRBD1 (5 bases). This CDR3 has 15 residues. Per the germline V gene, CDR1 is MGHDK and CDR2 is SYGVNS. V dropped 1 base and J dropped 1 base, with 10 bases sitting between them. The CDR3 spells CASSESGGWNTEAFF. The CDR3 coding sequence is TGTGCCAGCAGTGAATCCGGGGGATGGAACACTGAAGCTTTCTTT.

The CDR3 sequence is CASSPNAAGYNEQFF. In nucleotides, the CDR3 is TGCGCCAGCAGCCCCAATGCGGCTGGATACAATGAGCAGTTCTTC. V gene TRBV5-1 combines with J gene TRBJ2-1, with no clear D. Deletions cut 4 bases from V and 4 bases from J, with 15 bases between. Germline lookup yields CDR1 SGHRS and CDR2 YFSETQ. CDR3 size: 15 residues.

This clone was observed a handful of times. The chain uses TRBV4-1 and TRBJ1-2; a possible D gene is TRBD1 (5 bases). Germline values: CDR1 MGHRA, CDR2 YSYEKL. The CDR3 is made up of 14 amino acids. V was trimmed by 0 bases and J by 4 bases, leaving 9 bases between them. The CDR3 spells CASSQEGQRYGYTF. The CDR3 coding sequence is TGCGCCAGCAGCCAAGAGGGGCAGCGCTATGGCTACACCTTC.

The chain recombines TRBV29-1 with TRBJ1-3; the D is unclear. Germline values: CDR1 SQVTM, CDR2 ANQGSEA. Trimming took 1 base from V and 4 from J, leaving 2 bases between them. This CDR3 comprises 11 residues. The chain's CDR3 is CSVEVGNTIYF. DNA for the CDR3: TGCAGCGTTGAAGTAGGAAACACCATATATTTT.

This clone was picked up a small number of times. The rearrangement links TRBV9 to TRBJ2-3; the D gene is possibly TRBD2 (6 bases). CDR3 length equals 20 residues. V was trimmed by 0 bases and J by 2 bases, leaving 25 bases between them. Germline CDR1 is SGDLS and CDR2 is YYNGEE. CDR3 sequence: CASSVATRVRGTLLTDTQYF. The CDR3 DNA sequence: TGTGCCAGCAGCGTAGCTACTAGGGTCCGGGGGACTCTCCTCACAGATACGCAGTATTTT.

This clone came up a few times. V is TRBV15 and J is TRBJ2-7; maybe TRBD2 (6 bases). Germline CDR1 reads LNHNV; CDR2 reads YYDKDF (reference sequence). This CDR3 region has 15 residues. V was pared by 1 base and J by 2 bases, with 12 bases between. This CDR3 reads CATSRVAGTAYEQYF. CDR3 nucleotide sequence: TGTGCCACCAGCAGAGTCGCGGGGACCGCCTACGAGCAGTACTTC.

This clone was seen a few times. This sequence joins TRBV7-8 and TRBJ2-7, with 9 bases identical to TRBD1. V lost 5 bases to trimming and J lost 4 bases; unmatched junction nucleotides: 12. The CDR3 contains 16 residues. Per germline, CDR1 SGHVS and CDR2 FQNEAQ. The CDR3 region is CASSTRGTGFRYEQYF. The CDR3, as DNA: TGTGCCAGCAGCACGAGAGGGACAGGGTTTAGGTACGAGCAGTACTTC.

This clone occurred a few times. The chain has TRBV2 and TRBJ2-3; D is ambiguous. The germline V and J ends were trimmed by 6 bases and 3 bases, with 10 bases remaining between them. The CDR3 length is 13 residues. CDR1 SNHLY and CDR2 FYNNEI come from the germline V gene. This CDR3 reads CASRDLGTDTQYF. The CDR3 DNA sequence: TGTGCCAGCAGAGATCTAGGTACAGATACGCAGTATTTT.

Many counts were recorded for this clone. The V call is TRBV7-2, the J call TRBJ2-3, with a possible D match to TRBD1 (5 bases). CDR1 is SGHTA, CDR2 FQGNSA, per germline. The CDR3 has 14 residues. V was shortened by 0 bases and J by 7 bases, with 11 bases between the two germline ends. CDR3 in amino acids: CASSLAVHRNTQYF. CDR3 in DNA: TGTGCCAGCAGCTTAGCGGTCCACAGGAATACGCAGTATTTT.

The V and J genes are TRBV18 and TRBJ1-6; no definite D call. The V gene's germline CDR1 is KGHSH and CDR2 LQKENI. Trimming removed 2 bases at V and 7 bases at J, with 3 bases between. The CDR3 is 12 amino acids. Here the CDR3 reads CASSPGNSPLHF. In DNA, the CDR3 is TGTGCCAGCTCACCAGGCAATTCACCCCTCCACTTT.

The V gene is TRBV6-1, the J gene TRBJ1-1; TRBD1 matches 7 bases. There are 15 residues in the CDR3. V shed 5 bases and J 1 base; nucleotides not matched to a gene: 7. In germline, CDR1 is MNHNS, CDR2 SASEGT. DNA for the CDR3: TGTGCCAGCAGTAGACAGGGAACGGGGAACACTGAAGCTTTCTTT. This translates into CASSRQGTGNTEAFF.

The gene calls are TRBV7-9 and TRBJ1-6, with 8 bases aligning to TRBD1. The germline CDR1 and CDR2 sequences are SEHNR and FQNEAQ (reference sequence). V lost 6 bases to trimming and J lost 10 bases; unmatched junction nucleotides: 5. The CDR3 spans 13 residues. CDR3 DNA sequence: TGTGCCAGCAGTTTACAGGGGGGCTCACCCCTCCACTTT. This translates into CASSLQGGSPLHF. The variable domain in full, completed from reference TRBV7-9 and TRBJ1-6, reads DTGVSQNPRHKITKRGQNVTFRCDPISEHNRLYWYRQTLGQGPEFLTYFQNEAQLEKSRLLSDRFSAERPKGSFSTLEIQRTEQGDSAMYLCASSLQGGSPLHFGNGTRLTVT.

This clone was seen more than once but under ten times. The chain is built from TRBV19 and TRBJ2-5; 7 nucleotides match TRBD2. Germline V gene lookup returns CDR1 LNHDA and CDR2 SQIVND (reference sequence). Unmatched junction bases numbered 9, after V lost 7 bases and J lost 7 bases. The CDR3 loop spans 13 amino acids. CDR3 nucleotide sequence: TGTGCCAGTACCGGGGGTCCGGGGGGGACCCAGTACTTC. Translated, it gives CASTGGPGGTQYF.

The sample holds a few counts of this clone. This chain links TRBV5-1 with TRBJ2-7; the match to TRBD2 covers 16 bases. J was trimmed by 2 bases and V by 4 bases; bases with no gene match: 6. CDR3 length equals 17 residues. In germline, CDR1 is SGHRS, CDR2 YFSETQ. Here the CDR3 reads CASSPGLAGGMTYEQYF. The CDR3, as DNA: TGCGCCAGCAGCCCGGGACTAGCGGGGGGGATGACCTACGAGCAGTACTTC.

This clone has just a few counts. The V call is TRBV7-2, the J call TRBJ1-1; 7 nucleotides line up with TRBD1. Losses at the gene ends were 4 bases for V and 4 bases for J; bases not matched to a gene: 3. CDR1 and CDR2 from the germline V gene are SGHTA and FQGNSA. This CDR3 spans 13 amino acids. CDR3: CASSSTGLTEAFF. The CDR3, as DNA: TGTGCCAGCAGCTCGACAGGGCTCACTGAAGCTTTCTTT.

This clone was observed a handful of times. The genes are TRBV9 and TRBJ2-7, with 11 bases fitting TRBD1. Trimming at V came to 0 bases and at J to 4 bases, leaving 6 bases not matched to a gene. There are 16 residues in the CDR3. Germline V gene lookup returns CDR1 SGDLS and CDR2 YYNGEE. The chain's CDR3 is CASSVDPGTGGYEQYF. In DNA form, the CDR3 reads TGTGCCAGCAGCGTAGATCCCGGGACAGGGGGATACGAGCAGTACTTC.